This is a list of T cell receptor beta chains from one sample in a study of early T cells in non-severe SARS-CoV-2 infection. TCRdb itself ran the 5' RACE reads through MiXCR, one entry per CDR3 protein. The sample lists 25,000 to 35,000 distinct CDR3 sequences, 3% to 5% occurring once. Sequencing input: whole blood. The receptors come from an adult who was a healthcare worker with PCR-confirmed SARS-CoV-2 infection or an uninfected control (not recorded which). CDR3s include the opening cysteine and the closing phenylalanine or tryptophan. The D gene is left open where the match is weak. Clone size, where shown, is once, few, many, or a class for clones that have expanded.

>-|16|TRBV19|TRBJ2-1|few
TGTGCCAGTAGCCCTTTAGGGGAGTTGAGAAGCAATGAGCAGTTCTTC
CASSPLGELRSNEQFF
>TRBD2|16|TRBV7-8|TRBJ2-2|-
TGTGCCAGCAGCTCCCGTGGTAGCGGGGCAACCGGGGAGCTGTTTTTT
CASSSRGSGATGELFF
>TRBD2|16|TRBV7-2|TRBJ2-7|many
TGTGCCAGCAGCCCTGGACTAGCGGGGGGATTACTCGAGCAGTACTTC
CASSPGLAGGLLEQYF
>-|15|TRBV19|TRBJ2-3|many
TGTGCCAGTAGTATAGGAACCTACCCCACAGATACGCAGTATTTT
CASSIGTYPTDTQYF
>TRBD2|15|TRBV6-6|TRBJ2-5|many
TGTGCCACCGGCGAGGTAGCGGGAGGTTGGGAGACCCAGTACTTC
CATGEVAGGWETQYF
>-|12|TRBV12-5|TRBJ2-1|many
TGTGCTAGTGGTCTGGCCCTCAATGAGCAGTTCTTC
CASGLALNEQFF
>TRBD1|13|TRBV20-1|TRBJ2-7|-
TGCAGTGTAACAGGGGCCCTTTCCTACGAGCAGTACTTC
CSVTGALSYEQYF
>-|15|TRBV7-2|TRBJ2-5|-
TGTGCCAGCAGCTTACATCAGGGGTACCAAGAGACCCAGTACTTC
CASSLHQGYQETQYF
>-|13|TRBV11-2|TRBJ1-1|many
TGTGCCAGCAGCAGATTCAGGAACACTGAAGCTTTCTTT
CASSRFRNTEAFF
>-|17|TRBV5-1|TRBJ1-6|many
TGCGCCAGCAGCCAGGGACCGATGGAATCCTATAATTCACCCCTCCACTTT
CASSQGPMESYNSPLHF
>TRBD2|14|TRBV6-5|TRBJ2-3|-
TGTGCCAGCAGACTAGCGGGGGGGGCAGATACGCAGTATTTT
CASRLAGGADTQYF
>-|12|TRBV24-1|TRBJ2-3|medium-sized
TGTGCCACCGTGGGGGGCACAGATACGCAGTATTTT
CATVGGTDTQYF
>TRBD1|14|TRBV5-8|TRBJ1-2|many
TGTGCCAGCAGCTTGGCCGGGACAGACGGTGGCTACACCTTC
CASSLAGTDGGYTF
>TRBD2|16|TRBV5-1|TRBJ2-3|many
TGCGCCAGCAGCCCTAATAGCGGGAGAGGCTCAGATACGCAGTATTTT
CASSPNSGRGSDTQYF
>-|15|TRBV19|TRBJ1-3|-
TGTGCCAGTAGTATAGATCACAACTCTGGAAACACCATATATTTT
CASSIDHNSGNTIYF
>-|12|TRBV20-1|TRBJ2-3|many
TGCAGTGCTAGGAAGAGCACAGATACGCAGTATTTT
CSARKSTDTQYF
>-|13|TRBV29-1|TRBJ2-1|few
TGCAGCGTTGACAGGGGAGACTACAATGAGCAGTTCTTC
CSVDRGDYNEQFF
>TRBD1|17|TRBV7-8|TRBJ2-3|many
TGTGCCAGCAGCTTATCCTGGACAGGGCCAAGGACAGATACGCAGTATTTT
CASSLSWTGPRTDTQYF
>-|15|TRBV19|TRBJ1-1|many
TGTGCCAGTAGTATGGGCCCAGCTGCGAACACTGAAGCTTTCTTT
CASSMGPAANTEAFF
>TRBD1|17|TRBV29-1|TRBJ2-3|many
TGCAGCGTTCCCTGGTACGGGACAGGGGGTGGGGAAGATACGCAGTATTTT
CSVPWYGTGGGEDTQYF
>TRBD1|14|TRBV5-1|TRBJ1-1|many
TGCGCCAGCAGCCGGCTCGACAGGGTAACCGAAGCTTTCTTT
CASSRLDRVTEAFF
>-|9|TRBV20-1|TRBJ2-1|many
TGCAGTGCCAACAATGAGCAGTTCTTC
CSANNEQFF
>TRBD2|14|TRBV19|TRBJ2-3|-
TGTGCCACCCTAACTAGCGGGGGGACAGATACGCAGTATTTT
CATLTSGGTDTQYF
>-|15|TRBV20-1|TRBJ2-3|many
TGCAGTGCTGGTCCCCGGACGGGAAGCACAGATACGCAGTATTTT
CSAGPRTGSTDTQYF
>-|16|TRBV5-4|TRBJ2-1|many
TGTGCCAGCAGCTCCTTCGGGGCGAGCTATAGCAATGAGCAGTTCTTC
CASSSFGASYSNEQFF
>-|13|TRBV19|TRBJ2-7|medium-sized
TGTGCCAGTACGGGGGGCGACTCCTACGAGCAGTACTTC
CASTGGDSYEQYF
>-|12|TRBV19|TRBJ1-2|many
TGTGCCAGTAATCCCACAGGGTCCGGCTACACCTTC
CASNPTGSGYTF
>-|16|TRBV7-9|TRBJ2-3|few
TGTGCCAGCAGCATGCCAGGGGGGGCCGTGGGAGATACGCAGTATTTT
CASSMPGGAVGDTQYF
>-|18|TRBV20-1|TRBJ2-3|many
TGCAGTGCTAGAGTACCCCTCTCTCCCGGCGGCATTACAGATACGCAGTATTTT
CSARVPLSPGGITDTQYF
>TRBD1|13|TRBV27|TRBJ1-6|many
TGTGCCAGCACCGCGACAGGGAATTCACCCCTCCACTTT
CASTATGNSPLHF
>TRBD1|14|TRBV5-4|TRBJ2-2|many
TGTGCCAGCAGCCGGGACAGCCAGACCGGGGAGCTGTTTTTT
CASSRDSQTGELFF
>-|14|TRBV19|TRBJ1-5|many
TGTGCCAGTAAGGGAGGACGGGAGAATCAGCCCCAGCATTTT
CASKGGRENQPQHF